The clone carrying this T cell receptor beta chain was seen at least ten times. In TCRdb, the PCR reads were re-called with MiXCR into one record per CDR3 protein. This table has over 600,000 distinct CDR3 sequences, 15% to 20% appearing once. These data come from a study of molecular identifiers for immune sequencing clone quantification. This receptor was identified in a human donor in good health. Some libraries in this study had Jurkat cell RNA spiked in. The specimen was naive CD8+ T cells from blood, with Jurkat cell RNA spiked in. Subset denoted: FACS-sorted CD8+CD4-CCR7+CD45RA+ naive T cells.

The CDR3 region is CASSYSGDPYNEQFF. CDR3 coding DNA: TGTGCCAGCAGTTACTCGGGAGACCCATACAATGAGCAGTTCTTC. The chain recombines TRBV6-5 with TRBJ2-1; D possibly corresponds to TRBD2 (5 bases). Germline CDR1 MNHEY, CDR2 SVGAGI. This CDR3 is built from 15 residues. Trimming removed 0 bases from V and 4 bases from J, with 10 bases in between.